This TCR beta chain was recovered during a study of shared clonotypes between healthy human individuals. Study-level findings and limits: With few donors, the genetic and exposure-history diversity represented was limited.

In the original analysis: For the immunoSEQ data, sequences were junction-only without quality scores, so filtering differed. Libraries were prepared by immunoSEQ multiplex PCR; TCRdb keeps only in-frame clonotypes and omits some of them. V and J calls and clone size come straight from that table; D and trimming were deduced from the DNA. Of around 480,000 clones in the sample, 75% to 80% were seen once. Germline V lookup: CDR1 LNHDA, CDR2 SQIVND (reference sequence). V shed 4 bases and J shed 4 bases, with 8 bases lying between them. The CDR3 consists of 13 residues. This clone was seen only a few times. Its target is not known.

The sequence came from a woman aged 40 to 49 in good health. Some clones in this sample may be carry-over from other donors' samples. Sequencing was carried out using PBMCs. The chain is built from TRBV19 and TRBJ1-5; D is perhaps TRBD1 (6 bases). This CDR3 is CASSTDSNQPQHF. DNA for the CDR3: TGTGCCAGTAGTACGGACAGTAATCAGCCCCAGCATTTT.